This TCR beta chain is drawn from a study of identical twins. General study findings and limits: The models gave estimates that fell short of the out-of-frame TCR alpha sharing seen in monozygotic twins. High-abundance cord blood beta clonotypes had fewer insertions; memory repertoires showed none. Findings came from cross-sectional statistics, without long-term follow-up of donors.

TCRdb fed the 5' RACE reads into MiXCR, producing one record per CDR3 protein. Counted here are roughly 250,000 distinct CDR3 sequences, about 7.5% occurring once; the ten biggest clones make up more than 5%. Ten or more counts support this clonotype. Its antigen is unknown. Separately, the same data were catalogued under a study of yellow fever vaccine responses in identical twins. That source adds: Among the twins, the vaccine T cell response reportedly seemed partly convergent and partly personalized.

The sample was CD8+ T cells sorted from blood. The sequence derives from a woman younger than 30 in good health.

CDR3 sequence (DNA): TGCAGCGTTGTTCGGACAGATACCCAAGAGACCCAGTACTTC. Translation gives CSVVRTDTQETQYF. The rearrangement joins TRBV29-1 to TRBJ2-5; D might be TRBD1 (6 bases). The CDR3 extends over 14 amino acids. V was clipped by 4 bases and J by 1 base, with 13 bases between them. CDR1 is SQVTM and CDR2 is ANQGSEA in the germline V gene.